The sequence of this T cell receptor beta chain was determined in a study of T cells after yellow fever vaccination. Study details: The authors prepared low-cell-number fractions using SMART-Seq v4 Ultra Low Input. General study findings and limits: Booster sampling recovered most clones from primary vaccination (roughly 96% CD4, around 88% CD8). Clonotypes found in both CD4 and CD8 compartments made up a small share.

Points on this clonotype: Its antigen is undetermined.

A 5'RACE template-switching step, the method used to make TCR cDNA, added a universal primer site and UMIs. TCRdb redid the calling of the 5' RACE reads with MiXCR, one entry per CDR3 protein. The data show about 160,000 distinct CDR3 sequences, under 7.5% seen once. V lost 2 bases and J lost 1, with 9 bases in between. Germline loops: CDR1 KGHSH, CDR2 LQKENI. CDR3 length: 16 amino acids. The sequencing used CD4+ T cells sorted from PBMCs, collected less than 6 days after the first yellow fever vaccination. The clonotype comes from a man between 18 and 29 years old who received the YFV17D yellow fever vaccine. The chain uses TRBV18 and TRBJ1-6; D unclear. The chain's CDR3 is CASSPAPWSYNSPLHF. The CDR3 DNA reads TGTGCCAGCTCACCAGCCCCTTGGTCCTATAATTCACCCCTCCACTTT.